This T cell receptor (beta chain) was sequenced in a study of patients and donors after allogeneic stem cell transplantation. There are 14 residues in the CDR3. Germline V CDR1 and CDR2: SGHRS, YFSETQ. The ends were cut back, 5 bases at V and 7 bases at J, with 18 bases in the middle. TCRdb re-derived calls from the RT-PCR reads in MiXCR, one entry per CDR3 protein. The sample has about 410,000 distinct CDR3 sequences, about a sixth seen once; the top ten hold around 7.2%. The clonotype comes from a human donor who was either an allogeneic HSCT recipient or a stem cell or donor lymphocyte infusion donor (not recorded which). It is not recorded whose cells these are; they may come from a transplant donor. Sequenced sample: blood, either unsorted or a sorted T cell fraction (not recorded which). This chain uses TRBV5-1 with TRBJ1-2, with D possibly TRBD1 on 5 matching bases. CDR3 loop: CASSEGPARGGYTF. The CDR3 DNA is TGCGCCAGCAGTGAGGGACCGGCCCGGGGTGGCTACACCTTC.